This TCR beta chain was sequenced for a study of T-cell memory formation after mild COVID-19. Germline CDR1 reads SGDLS; CDR2 reads YYNGEE. Trimming removed 1 base at V and 3 bases at J, with 4 bases between. This CDR3 contains 13 residues. TCRdb recomputed calls from the 5' RACE reads with MiXCR, one row per CDR3 protein. Here the sample spans around 300,000 distinct CDR3 sequences, approximately 12% being singletons. The sequence derives from a man younger than 35 who had mild COVID-19 (a few samples of this study predate the infection). Cell type and time point are not known. This sequence joins TRBV9 and TRBJ2-2; D remains unclear. Specimen: PBMCs or a T cell subset sorted from them (not recorded which). The CDR3 spells CASSVTDTGELFF. The DNA of the CDR3 is TGTGCCAGCAGCGTAACAGACACCGGGGAGCTGTTTTTT.